Listed below are T cell receptor beta chains from one sample, sequenced in a study of shared clonotypes between healthy human individuals. Sequenced by immunoSEQ multiplex PCR; TCRdb stores in-frame clones only, minus some. The sample shows about 2.4 million clones, 80% to 95% of them seen only once. Sequenced sample: naive CD4+ T cells from PBMCs. Receptors were obtained from a man between 18 and 35 years old in good health. Some clones in this sample may be carry-over from other donors' samples. Both conserved end residues are trimmed from each CDR3. Where a row states a size, it is once, few, many or the class of an expanded clone; other rows omit it.

cdr3_length clone_size j_call v_call cdr3_aa
12 few TRBJ2-4 TRBV5-1 ASSPEEAKNIQY
13 once TRBJ1-1 TRBV7-2 ASSRTRLALTEAF
15 - TRBJ2-6 TRBV28 ASSSGTDASGANVLT
12 - TRBJ2-5 TRBV5-1 ASSLMGAQETQY
13 once TRBJ2-7 TRBV5-1 ASRAFYRGLYEQY
14 - TRBJ2-5 TRBV19 ASSSAATGGKETQY
13 - TRBJ2-1 TRBV7-3 ASSLAGAQYNEQF
17 - TRBJ2-2 TRBV28 ASSFPGLAANANTGELF
15 - TRBJ1-1 TRBV28 ASSLTLRSYSNTEAF
13 - TRBJ1-5 TRBV5-1 ASSLGTVLGQPQH
13 - TRBJ1-2 TRBV5-4 ASSSDRGTNYGYT
12 once TRBJ1-2 TRBV6-5 ASSYSGRNYGYT
11 few TRBJ1-1 TRBV27 ASSLSGTGEAF
12 - TRBJ2-3 TRBV10-1 ASAQGGITDTQY
11 - TRBJ2-5 TRBV5-1 ASSAQGSETQY
11 - TRBJ2-5 TRBV18 ASSKDRTETQY
13 - TRBJ1-5 TRBV19 ASSIDRGLNQPQH
13 - TRBJ2-2 TRBV11-3 ASSSGQANTGELF
12 - TRBJ2-7 TRBV7-2 ASSLFAGSFEQY
10 - TRBJ2-2 TRBV10-3 AISAETGELF
17 - TRBJ2-1 TRBV7-9 ASSGTPLSGTSGSREQF
11 once TRBJ1-1 TRBV27 ASSSLDRAEAF
12 - TRBJ2-1 TRBV7-2 ASSLLLAGDEQF
11 once TRBJ2-1 TRBV6-1 ASSEAGRTSGF
12 - TRBJ2-5 TRBV7-9 ASSPPAPQETQY
11 once TRBJ2-7 TRBV5-1 ASSFKLEGGPA
11 - TRBJ1-4 TRBV28 ASSFEIGEKLF
11 - TRBJ1-2 TRBV7-3 ASSLTGQGGYT
13 few TRBJ1-1 TRBV4-1 ASSQVGSRVTEAF
14 - TRBJ2-2 TRBV5-1 ASSFHPTGDTGELF
11 - TRBJ2-5 TRBV5-1 ASSTAARETQY
14 - TRBJ1-5 TRBV28 ASRDRRTGRVRTQH
10 - TRBJ2-1 TRBV18 ASSPSSDEQF
11 - TRBJ2-2 TRBV19 ATYSGNTGELF
13 - TRBJ2-1 TRBV7-6 ASSSSGTNYNEQF
13 - TRBJ2-5 TRBV28 ASSLSDRLGLTQY
9 - TRBJ2-1 TRBV27 ASSLRGQQF